These 9 T cell receptor beta chains originate from one sample sequenced in a study of T cell responses to AZD1222 COVID-19 vaccine. The table came from immunoSEQ multiplex PCR; TCRdb's copy has only in-frame clones and leaves some out. The table shows around 97,000 clones, with 80% to 95% occurring only once. The specimen was peripheral blood, collected on day 0 of AZD1222 vaccination. Every receptor here comes from an adult in good health.

V and J are TRBV7-9 and TRBJ2-7; D may correspond to TRBD1 or TRBD2 (5 bases each). V gave up 6 bases and J gave up 4 bases, with 13 bases separating them. Germline V gives CDR1 SEHNR, CDR2 FQNEAQ (reference sequence). The length of the CDR3 is 13 residues. Here the CDR3 reads CASRPGRGYEQYF. As DNA, the CDR3 is TGTGCCAGCAGACCGGGACGAGGATACGAGCAGTACTTC.

The chain employs TRBV14 and TRBJ2-1; a possible D gene is TRBD2 (5 bases). The CDR3 has 17 residues. Trimming removed 5 bases from V and 2 bases from J, with 19 bases in between. Per germline, CDR1 SGHDN and CDR2 FVKESK. CDR3 in amino acids: CASSFESLANTYNEQFF. CDR3 sequence (DNA): TGTGCCAGCAGCTTTGAATCCCTAGCAAACACCTACAATGAGCAGTTCTTC.

In its sample, this clone was seen once. V and J are TRBV12-5 and TRBJ1-2; D is perhaps TRBD1 (5 bases). Per the germline V gene, CDR1 is LGHNT and CDR2 is FRNRAP. Trimming stripped 6 bases from V and 0 bases from J, with 20 bases between. The CDR3 is 17 residues long. The CDR3 DNA reads as TGTGCTAGTGGGACCACCCCCCCCAGGGTTTCTAACTATGGCTACACCTTC. It translates to CASGTTPPRVSNYGYTF.

This clone was seen a single time. The V and J genes are TRBV10-3 and TRBJ2-1, with D perhaps matching TRBD1 or TRBD2 (5 bases each). CDR1 ENHRY and CDR2 SYGVKD come from the germline V gene. This CDR3 region has 16 residues. V lost 1 base to trimming and J lost 9 bases, with 19 bases between them. The CDR3 DNA is TGTGCCATCAGTGAGTTTGGGGCAGGAGGAGTGGGTGAGCAGTTCTTC. This encodes CAISEFGAGGVGEQFF.

This sequence joins TRBV5-4 and TRBJ1-1, with 9 bases that match TRBD1. The germline V gene has CDR1 SGHNT and CDR2 YYREEE (reference sequence). V trimming: 3 bases; J trimming: 5 bases; junction bases outside the gene matches: 5. This CDR3 comprises 14 residues. The CDR3 nucleotides read TGTGCCAGCAGCTCAACAGGGGGCTCGACTGAAGCTTTCTTT. Translated: CASSSTGGSTEAFF.

V and J are TRBV28 and TRBJ1-2; 7 bases map to TRBD1. Germline V CDR1 and CDR2: MDHEN, SYDVKM. This CDR3 contains 16 residues. V lost 6 bases, J lost 8 bases, and 18 bases stayed unmatched. The CDR3 bases are TGTGCCAGCAGCTCGGAAGTGGGACAGCCGCTCTGGGGCTACACCTTC. Translating gives CASSSEVGQPLWGYTF.

The chain uses TRBV6-5 and TRBJ1-6; D is uncertain. The V gene lost 8 bases and the J gene lost 3 bases, with 5 bases spanning the gap. The CDR3 sequence is 12 residues long. Germline CDR1 MNHEY, CDR2 SVGAGI. CDR3 DNA sequence: TGTGCCAGCTCAAACTATAATTCACCCCTCCACTTT. Translated, it gives CASSNYNSPLHF.

This chain links TRBV27 with TRBJ1-2, with TRBD1 as a possible D gene (6 bases). The germline CDR1 and CDR2 sequences are MNHEY and SMNVEV (reference sequence). This CDR3 has 15 residues. Trimming cost V 0 bases and J 7 bases, with 15 bases left between them. In nucleotides, the CDR3 is TGTGCCAGCAGTTTATCGGGGGGGGCTGGGCTTGGCTACACCTTC. This gives the protein CASSLSGGAGLGYTF.

The chain couples TRBV4-2 to TRBJ1-2; 7 bases are a match to TRBD1. CDR1 is LGHNA and CDR2 is YNFKEQ in the germline V gene. This CDR3 is 16 amino acids long. V dropped 1 base and J dropped 4; count of bases not matched to a gene: 9. The CDR3 sequence: CASSQVETGNGYGYTF. DNA of the CDR3: TGTGCCAGCAGCCAAGTCGAGACAGGGAACGGCTATGGCTACACCTTC.